This T cell receptor beta chain was identified during a study of blood T cell repertoires in COVID-19 (dated by TCRdb to the early 2020s). As for the study more broadly: Collaborator samples came from the United States, Italy and Spain and covered acute and convalescent phases of COVID-19. The prospective study material was composed of cDNA or gDNA derived from T cells, B-cell-depleted T cells, or PBMCs. Subjects who had been exposed to COVID-19, were actively infected with it, or had recovered from it provided the deeply sampled blood TCRbeta repertoires that made up the dataset. The repertoires were released in a freely available public database meant as a resource for research on the immune response to SARS-CoV-2. Samples were obtained from the ongoing ImmuneRACE study (first 160 participants) and from 1,254 subjects provided by 6 global collaborators. The sample metadata nearly always contained a de-identified subject ID, COVID-19 status, age in years and sex. HLA class I and class II types, where available, came from metadata supplied by the sample provider rather than from assay-based typing.

TCRbeta CDR3 regions were amplified from genomic DNA using the immunoSEQ Assay, a bias-controlled multiplex PCR. The original methods were these. Nucleated cell counts per sample were estimated from amplification of reference gene primers within the assay. To quantify the absolute abundance of each unique TCRbeta CDR3 rearrangement, sequence reads were collapsed and filtered. For each sample, productive Simpson clonality was calculated as the square root of Simpson's diversity index over productive rearrangements. Sourced from immuneACCESS, this table was stored by TCRdb with only in-frame sequences that have V and J called. A share of the clones is absent; for the studies checked, an unresolved V gene accounts for under half, and the remainder has no known explanation. That table supplies the V and J calls and clone size; D and trimming were determined from the DNA. The sample table lists 180,000 or so clones, about 85% of them with a count of one. Less than 1% of the sample is held by the ten biggest clonotypes.

This clone was counted a few times. Its antigen specificity is not known. Base-call qualities are not available, and no considerably larger clone is one nucleotide away. Paper-wide results and their limitations: How much clinical and demographic metadata was included differed by source and by participant, and the metadata was provided uncurated.

Collaborating institutions collected whole blood in K2EDTA tubes following their own protocols. For TCRbeta analysis, collaborators shipped samples as frozen whole blood, isolated PBMCs, or DNA extracted from either of those sample types. Input material: peripheral blood. This sequence originates from a man younger than 35 with acute or convalescent COVID-19.

The CDR3 has the sequence CASSQGRGDSDEQFF. The nucleotides read TGTGCCAGCAGCCAGGGACGGGGGGACTCAGATGAGCAGTTCTTC. The V and J segments used are TRBV4-2 and TRBJ2-1, with 7 bases aligning to TRBD2. V is pruned by 3 bases and J by 8 bases, leaving 10 bases of the junction without a gene match. The CDR3 spans 15 residues, from the cysteine through the phenylalanine. CDR3 DNA only is kept here, 45 bases in frame from base 1. CDR1 and CDR2 are read off the germline V gene as LGHNA and YNFKEQ.